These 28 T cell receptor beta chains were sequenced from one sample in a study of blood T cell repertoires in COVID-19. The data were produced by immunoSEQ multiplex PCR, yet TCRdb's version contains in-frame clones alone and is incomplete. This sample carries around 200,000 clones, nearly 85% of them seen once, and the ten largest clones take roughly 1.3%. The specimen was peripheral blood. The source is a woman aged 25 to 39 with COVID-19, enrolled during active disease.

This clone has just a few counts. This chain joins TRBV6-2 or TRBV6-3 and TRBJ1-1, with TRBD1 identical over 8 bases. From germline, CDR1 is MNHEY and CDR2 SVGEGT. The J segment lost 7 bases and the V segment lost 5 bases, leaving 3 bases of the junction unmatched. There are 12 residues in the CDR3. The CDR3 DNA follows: TGTGCCAGCAGTCGGGACAGGCTTGAAGCTTTCTTT. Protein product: CASSRDRLEAFF.

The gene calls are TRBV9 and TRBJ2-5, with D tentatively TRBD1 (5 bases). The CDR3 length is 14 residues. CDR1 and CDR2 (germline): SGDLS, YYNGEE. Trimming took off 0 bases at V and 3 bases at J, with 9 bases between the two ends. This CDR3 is CASSVAGSEETQYF. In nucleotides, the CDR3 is TGTGCCAGCAGCGTAGCAGGGTCGGAAGAGACCCAGTACTTC.

The chain's CDR3 is CATSSSTDTQYF. The DNA of the CDR3 is TGTGCCACCAGTTCAAGCACAGATACGCAGTATTTT. The chain couples TRBV24-1 to TRBJ2-3; no clear D. V was cut by 6 bases and J by 0 bases, with 3 bases left in between. This CDR3 is 12 amino acids long. CDR1 is KGHDR, CDR2 SFDVKD, per germline.

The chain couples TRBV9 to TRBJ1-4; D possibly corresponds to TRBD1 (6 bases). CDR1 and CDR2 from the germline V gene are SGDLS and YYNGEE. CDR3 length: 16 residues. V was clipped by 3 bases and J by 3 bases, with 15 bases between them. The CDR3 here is CASSAETGFANEKLFF. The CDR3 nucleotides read TGTGCCAGCAGCGCTGAAACAGGGTTTGCTAATGAAAAACTGTTTTTT.

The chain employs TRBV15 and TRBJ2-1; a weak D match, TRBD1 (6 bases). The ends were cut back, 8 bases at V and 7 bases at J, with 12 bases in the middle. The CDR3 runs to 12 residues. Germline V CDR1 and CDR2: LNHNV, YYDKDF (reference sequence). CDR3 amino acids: CATWGRVNEQFF. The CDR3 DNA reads TGTGCCACCTGGGGGCGGGTAAATGAGCAGTTCTTC. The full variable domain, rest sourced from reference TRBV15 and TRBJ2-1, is DAMVIQNPRYQVTQFGKPVTLSCSQTLNHNVMYWYQQKSSQAPKLLFHYYDKDFNNEADTPDNFQSRRPNTSFCFLDIRSPGLGDTAMYLCATWGRVNEQFFGPGTRLTVL.

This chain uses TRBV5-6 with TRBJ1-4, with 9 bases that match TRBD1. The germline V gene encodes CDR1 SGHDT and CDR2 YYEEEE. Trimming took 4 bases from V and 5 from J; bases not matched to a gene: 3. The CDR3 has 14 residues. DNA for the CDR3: TGTGCCAGCAGCATGACAGGGGGGAATGAAAAACTGTTTTTT. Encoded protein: CASSMTGGNEKLFF.

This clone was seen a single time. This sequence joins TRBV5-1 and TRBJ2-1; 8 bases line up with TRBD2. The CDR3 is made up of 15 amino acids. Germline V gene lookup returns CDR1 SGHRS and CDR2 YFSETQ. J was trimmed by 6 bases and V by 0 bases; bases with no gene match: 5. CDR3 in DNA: TGCGCCAGCAGCTTGGTCGGGGGGGCGCGCAATGAGCAGTTCTTC. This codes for CASSLVGGARNEQFF.

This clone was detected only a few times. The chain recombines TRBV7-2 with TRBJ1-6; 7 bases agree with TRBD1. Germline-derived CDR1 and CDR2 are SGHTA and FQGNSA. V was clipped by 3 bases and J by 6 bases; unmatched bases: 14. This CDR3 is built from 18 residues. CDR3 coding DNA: TGTGCCAGCAGCTTCGGTCGGAACTCCCGACAGGGTAATTCACCCCTCCACTTT. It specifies CASSFGRNSRQGNSPLHF.

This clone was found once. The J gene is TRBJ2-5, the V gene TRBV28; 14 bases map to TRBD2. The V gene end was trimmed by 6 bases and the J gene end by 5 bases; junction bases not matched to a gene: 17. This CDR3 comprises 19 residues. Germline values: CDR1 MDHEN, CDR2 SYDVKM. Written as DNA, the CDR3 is TGTGCCAGCAGCTCAGGGACCCGGGGACTAGCGGGGGTTTGGGAGACCCAGTACTTC. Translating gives CASSSGTRGLAGVWETQYF.

The DNA of the CDR3 is TGTGCCTGGAGCTTAGGACAGGGAAGAAACTACGAGCAGTACTTC. Protein product: CAWSLGQGRNYEQYF. This chain uses TRBV30 with TRBJ2-7; 8 bases map to TRBD1. CDR3 length: 15 residues. Trimming at V came to 3 bases and at J to 3 bases, leaving 10 bases not matched to a gene. CDR1 GTSNPN and CDR2 SVGIG come from the germline V gene (reference sequence).

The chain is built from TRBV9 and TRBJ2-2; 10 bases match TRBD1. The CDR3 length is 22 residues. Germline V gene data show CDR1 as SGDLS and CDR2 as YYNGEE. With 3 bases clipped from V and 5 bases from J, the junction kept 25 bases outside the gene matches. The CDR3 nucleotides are TGTGCCAGCAGCGACTTTACCGGGACAGGGGATCGTGATTCTTGGGTTACCGGGGAGCTGTTTTTT. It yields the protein CASSDFTGTGDRDSWVTGELFF. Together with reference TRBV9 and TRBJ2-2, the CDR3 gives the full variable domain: DSGVTQTPKHLITATGQRVTLRCSPRSGDLSVYWYQQSLDQGLQFLIQYYNGEERAKGNILERFSAQQFPDLHSELNLSSLELGDSALYFCASSDFTGTGDRDSWVTGELFFGEGSRLTVL.

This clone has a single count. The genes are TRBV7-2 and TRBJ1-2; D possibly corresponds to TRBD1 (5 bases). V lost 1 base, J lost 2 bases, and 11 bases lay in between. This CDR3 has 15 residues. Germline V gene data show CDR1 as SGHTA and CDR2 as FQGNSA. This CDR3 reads CASSLVTQGNYGYTF. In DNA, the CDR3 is TGTGCCAGCAGCTTAGTGACGCAGGGCAACTATGGCTACACCTTC.

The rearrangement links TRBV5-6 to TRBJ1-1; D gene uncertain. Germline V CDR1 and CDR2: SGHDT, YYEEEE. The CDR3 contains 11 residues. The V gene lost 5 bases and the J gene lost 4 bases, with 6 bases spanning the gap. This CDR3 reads CASRSGTEAFF. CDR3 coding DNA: TGTGCCAGCAGGTCAGGCACTGAAGCTTTCTTT. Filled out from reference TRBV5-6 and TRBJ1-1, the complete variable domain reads DAGVTQSPTHLIKTRGQQVTLRCSPKSGHDTVSWYQQALGQGPQFIFQYYEEEERQRGNFPDRFSGHQFPNYSSELNVNALLLGDSALYLCASRSGTEAFFGQGTRLTVV.

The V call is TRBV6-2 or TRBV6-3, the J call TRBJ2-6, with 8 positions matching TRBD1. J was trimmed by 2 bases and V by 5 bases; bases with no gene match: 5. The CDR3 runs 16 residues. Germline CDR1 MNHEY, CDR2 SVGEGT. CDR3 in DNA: TGTGCCAGCAGTACGACAGGGGAGGCTGGGGCCAACGTCCTGACTTTC. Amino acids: CASSTTGEAGANVLTF.

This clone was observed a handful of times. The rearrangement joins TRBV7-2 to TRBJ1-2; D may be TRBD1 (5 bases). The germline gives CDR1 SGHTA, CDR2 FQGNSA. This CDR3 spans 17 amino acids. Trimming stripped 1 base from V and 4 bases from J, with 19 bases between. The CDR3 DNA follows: TGTGCCAGCAGCTTAGGAACTGCGCAGGGAAGAACCTATGGCTACACCTTC. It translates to CASSLGTAQGRTYGYTF.

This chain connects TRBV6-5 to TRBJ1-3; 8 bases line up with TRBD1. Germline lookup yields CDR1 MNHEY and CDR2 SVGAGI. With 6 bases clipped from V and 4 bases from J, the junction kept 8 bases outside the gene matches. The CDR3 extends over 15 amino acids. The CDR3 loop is CASRPTGATGNTIYF. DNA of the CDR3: TGTGCCAGCAGGCCGACAGGGGCGACAGGAAACACCATATATTTT.

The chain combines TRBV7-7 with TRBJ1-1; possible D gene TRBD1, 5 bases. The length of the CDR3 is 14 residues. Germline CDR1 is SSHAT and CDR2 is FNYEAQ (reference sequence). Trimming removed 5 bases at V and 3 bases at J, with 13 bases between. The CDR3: CASSPPQGDTEAFF. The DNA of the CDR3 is TGTGCCAGCAGCCCGCCGCAGGGCGACACTGAAGCTTTCTTT.

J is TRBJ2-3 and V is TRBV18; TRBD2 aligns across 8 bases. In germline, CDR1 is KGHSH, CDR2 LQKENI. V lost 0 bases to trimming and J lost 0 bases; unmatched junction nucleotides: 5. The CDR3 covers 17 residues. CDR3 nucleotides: TGTGCCAGCTCACCACCGACCGGGGGGGCTAGCACAGATACGCAGTATTTT. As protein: CASSPPTGGASTDTQYF. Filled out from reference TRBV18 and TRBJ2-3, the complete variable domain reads NAGVMQNPRHLVRRRGQEARLRCSPMKGHSHVYWYRQLPEEGLKFMVYLQKENIIDESGMPKERFSAEFPKEGPSILRIQQVVRGDSAAYFCASSPPTGGASTDTQYFGPGTRLTVL.

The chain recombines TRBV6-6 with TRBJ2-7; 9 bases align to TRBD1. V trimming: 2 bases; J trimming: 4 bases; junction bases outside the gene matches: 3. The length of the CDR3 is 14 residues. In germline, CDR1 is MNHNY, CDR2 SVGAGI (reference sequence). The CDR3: CASSYPGTGYEQYF. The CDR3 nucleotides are TGTGCCAGCAGTTACCCCGGGACAGGGTACGAGCAGTACTTC.

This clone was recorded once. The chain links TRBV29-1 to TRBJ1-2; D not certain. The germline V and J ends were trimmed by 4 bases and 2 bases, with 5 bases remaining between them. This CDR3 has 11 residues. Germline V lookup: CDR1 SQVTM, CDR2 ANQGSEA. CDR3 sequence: CSVGGNYGYTF. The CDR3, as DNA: TGCAGCGTTGGAGGGAACTATGGCTACACCTTC.

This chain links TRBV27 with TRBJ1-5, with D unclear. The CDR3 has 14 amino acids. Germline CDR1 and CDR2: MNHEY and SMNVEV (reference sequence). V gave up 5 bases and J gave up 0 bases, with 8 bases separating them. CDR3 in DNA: TGTGCCAGCAGTCTGAGGTCTAGCAATCAGCCCCAGCATTTT. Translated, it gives CASSLRSSNQPQHF.

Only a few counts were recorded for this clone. In nucleotides, the CDR3 is TGTGCCAGCAGTTCCATACAGGGGTCGAGGGGCTACGAGCAGTACTTC. It specifies CASSSIQGSRGYEQYF. V and J are TRBV6-5 and TRBJ2-7, with TRBD1 matching over 7 bases. With 4 bases clipped from V and 3 bases from J, the junction kept 12 bases outside the gene matches. This CDR3 contains 16 residues. The germline gives CDR1 MNHEY, CDR2 SVGAGI.

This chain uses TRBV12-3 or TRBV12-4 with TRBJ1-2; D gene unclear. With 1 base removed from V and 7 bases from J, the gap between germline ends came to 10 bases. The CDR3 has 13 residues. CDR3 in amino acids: CASSLDRERGYTF. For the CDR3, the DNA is TGTGCCAGCAGTTTAGATAGAGAACGTGGCTACACCTTC.

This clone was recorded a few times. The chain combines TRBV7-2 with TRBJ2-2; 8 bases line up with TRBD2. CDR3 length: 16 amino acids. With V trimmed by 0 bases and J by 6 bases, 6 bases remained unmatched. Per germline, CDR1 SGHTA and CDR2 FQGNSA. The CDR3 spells CASSLAGRGLAGELFF. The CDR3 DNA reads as TGTGCCAGCAGCTTAGCCGGGAGGGGTCTAGCCGGGGAGCTGTTTTTT.

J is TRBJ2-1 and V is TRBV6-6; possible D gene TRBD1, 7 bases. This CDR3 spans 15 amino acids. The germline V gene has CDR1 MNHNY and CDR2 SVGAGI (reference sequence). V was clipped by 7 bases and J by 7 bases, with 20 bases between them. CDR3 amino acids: CASIRQGGAANEQFF. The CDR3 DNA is TGTGCCAGCATCCGCCAGGGGGGCGCAGCAAATGAGCAGTTCTTC.

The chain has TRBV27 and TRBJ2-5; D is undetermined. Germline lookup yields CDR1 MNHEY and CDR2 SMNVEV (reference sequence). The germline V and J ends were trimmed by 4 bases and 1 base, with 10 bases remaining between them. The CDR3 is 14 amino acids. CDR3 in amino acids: CASSSQAGQETQYF. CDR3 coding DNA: TGTGCCAGCAGTTCGCAAGCTGGCCAAGAGACCCAGTACTTC.

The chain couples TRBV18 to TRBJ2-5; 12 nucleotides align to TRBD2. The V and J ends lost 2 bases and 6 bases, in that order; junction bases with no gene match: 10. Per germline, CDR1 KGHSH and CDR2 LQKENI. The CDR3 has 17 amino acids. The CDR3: CASSPTRLAGATQTQYF. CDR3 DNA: TGTGCCAGCTCACCAACAAGACTAGCGGGAGCCACCCAGACCCAGTACTTC.

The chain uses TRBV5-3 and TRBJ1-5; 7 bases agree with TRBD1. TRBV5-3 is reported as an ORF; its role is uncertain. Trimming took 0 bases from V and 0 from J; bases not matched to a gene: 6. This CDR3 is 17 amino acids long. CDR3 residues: CARSLGQGPNSNQPQHF. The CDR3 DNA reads TGTGCCAGAAGCTTGGGACAGGGCCCAAATAGCAATCAGCCCCAGCATTTT.